This T cell receptor (beta chain) was retrieved from a study of CD8+CD57+ T cells in acquired aplastic anemia (dated by TCRdb to the late 2010s). General notes on the study: DNA extracted from sorted CD4+ and CD8+ cells had a mean of approximately 3.4 ug, with a range of about 0.18 to 27.4 ug. A CD8+CD57+ expansion meant a frequency higher than the mean frequency seen in healthy subjects. General findings and caveats noted by the study authors: Between patients and healthy controls, no significant difference in CD8+ Simpson's diversity was found (P=0.060). Around 27 CD8+ CDR3 sequences were found to be shared between patients and controls, but these sequences appeared to be highly expressed in patients and within the immunodominant clones of the patients.

This clonotype was seen ten or more times. Its antigen has not been determined. Base qualities were left out, and no much larger clone turns up one base away. Profiling of TCR beta VDJ combinations and CDR3 sequences used genomic DNA as the template. An Illumina HiSeq 2000 was used for TCR repertoire sequencing. The study's own analysis went as follows. Repertoires were assessed using TRBV/TRBJ rearrangement plots, CDR3 size and DJ length profiles, and Simpson's diversity index. The most abundant DNA sequence in the deep sequencing data was defined as the immunodominant clone. CDR3 amino acid sequences were checked for sharing between subjects and were compared against published repertoires and the VDJdb database. The public reads were quality trimmed at Q25 with fastp and then assembled into clones with MiXCR by TCRdb, keeping productive beta chains. Identical CDR3 protein sequences are pooled into one entry, listed with their most common genes and DNA. The V and J calls were determined by TCRdb, not by the authors. In this sample the table shows around 220,000 distinct CDR3 sequences, under 55% of which occur a single time. The ten largest make up just under 20% of the sample.

Trimming accounts for 5 bases at V and 9 bases at J, while the number of junction bases matched to no gene is 10. Including the terminal cysteine and phenylalanine, the CDR3 comprises 14 residues. Only the CDR3 DNA stays, 42 bases, in frame from base 1. CDR1 and CDR2, looked up from the germline V gene, are SGHTA and FQGTGA. The patients picked for sequencing were ones in whom flow cytometry had shown an expansion of CD8+CD57+ cells. Every patient had severe acquired aplastic anemia, diagnosed using the International Study of Aplastic Anemia and Agranulocytosis and Camitta criteria. No patient had received any therapy when blood was sampled. TCR repertoires of sorted CD4+ and CD8+ blood T cells from severe aplastic anemia patients and healthy subjects were deep-sequenced in the study. Patients were enrolled in the USA under clinicaltrials.gov protocols 00001620, 01623167, 00001397, 00071045, 00081523 and 00961064. Ficoll-Paque density gradient centrifugation was used to isolate peripheral blood mononuclear cells. Before DNA was extracted, CD4+ and CD8+ T cells were sorted using either FACS or magnetic beads.

The sequence is built from TRBV7-3 and TRBJ2-1; a stretch of 7 junction bases matches TRBD1. The specimen sequenced was sorted CD4+, CD8+, or CD8+CD57+ T cells (not recorded which) from PBMCs. This TCR came from a human donor with aplastic anemia. The bases read TGTGCCAGCAGCCCCGAGGACAGGACAAGTGAGCAGTTCTTC. Its coded protein is CASSPEDRTSEQFF.